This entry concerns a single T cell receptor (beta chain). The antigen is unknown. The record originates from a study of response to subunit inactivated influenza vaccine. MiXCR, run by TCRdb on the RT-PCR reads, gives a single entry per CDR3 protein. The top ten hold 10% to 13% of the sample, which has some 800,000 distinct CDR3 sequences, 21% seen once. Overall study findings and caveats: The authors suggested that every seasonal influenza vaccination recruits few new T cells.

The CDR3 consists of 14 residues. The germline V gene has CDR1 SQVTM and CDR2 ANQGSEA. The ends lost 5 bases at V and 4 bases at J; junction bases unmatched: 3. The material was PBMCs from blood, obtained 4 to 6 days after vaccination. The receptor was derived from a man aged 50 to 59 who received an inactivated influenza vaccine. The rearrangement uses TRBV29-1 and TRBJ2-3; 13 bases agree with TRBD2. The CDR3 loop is CSVSLAGGSDTQYF. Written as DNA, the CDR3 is TGCAGCGTTTCACTAGCGGGAGGGTCAGATACGCAGTATTTT.